This T cell receptor (beta chain) was sequenced for a study of blood T cell repertoires in COVID-19. The wider study: The United States, Italy and Spain supplied acute and convalescent COVID-19 samples. In each case, the material was cDNA or gDNA derived from T cells, B-cell-depleted T cells, or PBMCs.

Original processing methods: Amplification of reference gene primers was used by the study to estimate nucleated cell counts. Libraries were prepared by immunoSEQ multiplex PCR; TCRdb keeps only in-frame clonotypes and omits some of them. V and J calls and clone size follow that table, whereas D and trimming were derived from the DNA. The data show thousands of clones, about 70% seen once. CDR1 and CDR2 from the germline V gene are SGHTA and FQGNSA. The CDR3 loop spans 16 amino acids. V lost 6 bases and J lost 5; bases outside the gene matches: 5. This clone was recorded a few times. Sequencing was performed on peripheral blood. The source is a human donor in a cohort sampled during active COVID-19. This chain joins TRBV7-2 and TRBJ2-2; 14 nucleotides line up with TRBD2. The CDR3 DNA reads TGTGCCAGCAGGGGGACTAGCGGGAGAAGGACCGGGGAGCTGTTTTTT. Protein sequence: CASRGTSGRRTGELFF.